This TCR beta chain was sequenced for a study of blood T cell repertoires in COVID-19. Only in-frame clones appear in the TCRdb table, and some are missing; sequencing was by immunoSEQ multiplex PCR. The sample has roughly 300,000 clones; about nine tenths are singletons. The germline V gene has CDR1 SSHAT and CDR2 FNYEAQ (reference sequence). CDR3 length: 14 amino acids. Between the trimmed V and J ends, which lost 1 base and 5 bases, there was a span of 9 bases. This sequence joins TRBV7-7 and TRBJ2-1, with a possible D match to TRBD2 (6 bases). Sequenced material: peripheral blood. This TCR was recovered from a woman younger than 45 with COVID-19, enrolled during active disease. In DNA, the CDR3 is TGTGCCAGCAGCTTAGGGGGGACTCACAATGAGCAGTTCTTC. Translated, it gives CASSLGGTHNEQFF. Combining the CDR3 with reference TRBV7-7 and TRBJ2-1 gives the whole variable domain GAGVSQSPRYKVTKRGQDVTLRCDPISSHATLYWYQQALGQGPEFLTYFNYEAQPDKSGLPSDRFSAERPEGSISTLTIQRTEQRDSAMYRCASSLGGTHNEQFFGPGTRLTVL.